The rows below give T cell receptor beta chains drawn from one sample of a study of blood T cell repertoires in COVID-19. Profiling relied on immunoSEQ multiplex PCR, and the TCRdb table lists in-frame clones only, not all of them. Among 180,000 or so clones listed, roughly 88% were seen once. The specimen sequenced was PBMCs or T cells enriched from blood (not recorded which). These receptors were collected from a woman in her 30s who had recovered from COVID-19. CDR3s include the opening cysteine and the closing phenylalanine or tryptophan. D genes are given only for firm matches. Clone size, where shown, is once, few, many, or a class for clones that have expanded.

>TRBJ2-3|TRBV10-3|NA|NA
CAITEGLASTDTQYF
>TRBJ2-3|TRBV10-3|TRBD2|NA
CATATSGKGDTQYF
>TRBJ2-1|TRBV19|TRBD2|NA
CASSIGREGYNEQFF
>TRBJ2-2|TRBV9|NA|NA
CASSGGVFTGELFF
>TRBJ2-5|TRBV10-2|TRBD2|NA
CASTGTSVETQYF
>TRBJ1-4|TRBV29-1|TRBD1|NA
CSAPTGGVGTNEKLFF
>TRBJ2-5|TRBV6-6|TRBD2|NA
CASSHGLAGVETQYF
>TRBJ1-5|TRBV6-4|NA|NA
CASSPDSNQPQHF
>TRBJ2-1|TRBV23-1|NA|NA
CASRHKQGAESSYNEQFF
>TRBJ1-4|TRBV5-6|NA|once
CASSWTVDEKLFF
>TRBJ2-2|TRBV24-1|TRBD2|NA
CATSPVAGGFGELFF
>TRBJ2-2|TRBV24-1|TRBD2|NA
CATSDDGTSGSIFGELFF
>TRBJ1-2|TRBV30|NA|few
CAWSVEFNYGYTF
>TRBJ2-1|TRBV6-6|TRBD2|NA
CASSYPNRLADNEQFF
>TRBJ2-1|TRBV12-1|NA|NA
CASSQRRTSGHNEQFF
>TRBJ2-1|TRBV4-1|TRBD2|NA
CASSPTGTSGTNEQFF
>TRBJ2-7|TRBV27|TRBD1|NA
CASSLFEGAVEQYF
>TRBJ2-1|TRBV4-1|NA|NA
CASSPRAGSSYNEQFF
>TRBJ1-1|TRBV11-3|TRBD1|NA
CASSDQGAGNTEAFF
>TRBJ2-7|TRBV19|NA|NA
CASSTGSPPLYEQYF
>TRBJ2-1|TRBV28|TRBD1|few
CASSLSGGIGSYNEQFF
>TRBJ2-1|TRBV5-1|TRBD2|NA
CASSLSGRGDEQFF
>TRBJ2-1|TRBV3-1/TRBV3-2|TRBD2|NA
CASSHHTGEGPVF
>TRBJ2-3|TRBV3-1/TRBV3-2|NA|NA
CASSQGGLVTFTDTQYF
>TRBJ2-3|TRBV7-9|TRBD2|NA
CASSSASGKTDTQYF